This T cell receptor (beta chain) was observed in a study of control samples from healthy donors and cancer patients. V gave up 2 bases and J gave up 2 bases; unmatched junction bases: 8. Looked up from germline, CDR1 is SGHNT and CDR2 is YYREEE (reference sequence). The CDR3 covers 16 residues. Here immunoSEQ multiplex PCR was the method, and the copy in TCRdb shows in-frame clones only, minus some. The table has about 160,000 clones, around 95% seen once; the top ten hold roughly 3.9%. This receptor was identified in an older woman in good health. The rearrangement links TRBV5-4 to TRBJ2-5, with TRBD2 matching 8 bases. The sample comprised blood. The CDR3 coding sequence is TGTGCCAGCAGCTTAGGGATAGCGGGGCCGCAAGAGACCCAGTACTTC. Protein: CASSLGIAGPQETQYF. Supplemented by reference TRBV5-4 and TRBJ2-5, the full variable domain reads ETGVTQSPTHLIKTRGQQVTLRCSSQSGHNTVSWYQQALGQGPQFIFQYYREEENGRGNFPPRFSGLQFPNYSSELNVNALELDDSALYLCASSLGIAGPQETQYFGPGTRLLVL.